This note documents a single TCR beta chain sequence. The antigen this receptor binds is unknown. The record has no base qualities; no much larger clone is one base away. These data belong to a study of OX40 agonist ivuxolimab in advanced cancers. Regarding the complete study: Ivuxolimab was a fully human IgG2 agonistic monoclonal antibody targeting the costimulatory receptor OX40 (CD134). Among the 52 dose-escalation patients, around 19 had hepatocellular carcinoma, roughly 15 melanoma, 9 renal cell carcinoma and 9 head and neck cancer. The paper reports the monotherapy dose-escalation portion (N of about 50 patients) of the phase I ivuxolimab trial. In the dose-escalation cohort, around four fifths of patients were male, and the mean age was approximately 60 years with a range of roughly 20 to 79. Intravenous ivuxolimab was administered to patients every 2 weeks at six dose levels: 0.01, 0.1, 0.3, 1.5, 3 and 10 mg/kg. Three dose-escalation patients achieved partial responses, one with hepatocellular carcinoma and two with cutaneous melanoma. The purpose of peripheral TCRbeta sequencing was to test whether ivuxolimab changed TCR sequence diversity and led to clonal T-cell expansion. Prior anti-PD-1, anti-PD-L1 or anti-CTLA-4 therapy was permitted, and roughly two fifths of dose-escalation patients had received checkpoint inhibitors. Broader findings and caveats from the paper: After ivuxolimab, more expanded clones were found on average in CD8+ T cells than in CD4+ T cells. Low levels of normalized T-cell clonal expansion were also seen in some patients who did not respond. Antigen specificity was not determined for the clonally expanded peripheral T cells. In the 0.1-3.0 mg/kg groups, partial responders had among the lowest normalized peripheral clonal expansion, particularly in CD8+ T cells. At doses of 0.1 to 3.0 mg/kg, clonal expansion of both CD4+ and CD8+ blood T cells was observed from baseline to week 6.

Patients with autoimmune disease history or receiving systemic immunosuppression were excluded from the trial. Peripheral blood for TCR sequencing was collected from all dose cohorts at baseline, on cycle 4 day 1, and on cycle 7 day 1. Samples came from an open-label, multicenter, first-in-human phase I dose-escalation trial of ivuxolimab. The trial enrolled adults with locally advanced or metastatic head and neck squamous cell, hepatocellular, melanoma or renal cell carcinoma. Before TCR sequencing, CD4+ T cells and CD8+ T cells from peripheral blood were sorted into separate populations. For sequencing of the TCRbeta CDR3 region, genomic DNA was extracted from the sorted cells. The immunoSEQ Assay was used to sequence the TCRbeta CDR3 regions. TCRdb took over this immuneACCESS table, retaining in-frame rearrangements with V and J assigned. Such tables are incomplete; in checked studies, under half of the missing clones stem from an unresolved V gene, and the remainder is unexplained. The table for this sample lists 52,000 or so clones; more than 85% of them were counted only once. The ten most abundant clones make up approximately 18% of the sample.

V sheds 4 bases and J sheds 4 bases, leaving 18 bases between their ends. CDR1 and CDR2 are read off the germline V gene as SGHDT and YYEEEE. The CDR3 starts with the cysteine, ends with the phenylalanine, and has 16 residues. Only the CDR3 portion is preserved as DNA: 48 bases, with reading frame beginning at the first base. The specimen was CD4+ or CD8+ T cells sorted from blood, collected in a trial of the OX40 agonist ivuxolimab. The V and J genes are TRBV5-6 and TRBJ1-3; tentative D gene TRBD1, with 6 bases matching. This TCR was sampled from an adult with an advanced solid tumor such as melanoma, head and neck, liver or kidney cancer. For the CDR3, the sequence is CASSPAGTPGGNTIYF. The DNA is as follows: TGTGCCAGCAGCCCCGCCGGGACACCGGGGGGAAACACCATATATTTT.